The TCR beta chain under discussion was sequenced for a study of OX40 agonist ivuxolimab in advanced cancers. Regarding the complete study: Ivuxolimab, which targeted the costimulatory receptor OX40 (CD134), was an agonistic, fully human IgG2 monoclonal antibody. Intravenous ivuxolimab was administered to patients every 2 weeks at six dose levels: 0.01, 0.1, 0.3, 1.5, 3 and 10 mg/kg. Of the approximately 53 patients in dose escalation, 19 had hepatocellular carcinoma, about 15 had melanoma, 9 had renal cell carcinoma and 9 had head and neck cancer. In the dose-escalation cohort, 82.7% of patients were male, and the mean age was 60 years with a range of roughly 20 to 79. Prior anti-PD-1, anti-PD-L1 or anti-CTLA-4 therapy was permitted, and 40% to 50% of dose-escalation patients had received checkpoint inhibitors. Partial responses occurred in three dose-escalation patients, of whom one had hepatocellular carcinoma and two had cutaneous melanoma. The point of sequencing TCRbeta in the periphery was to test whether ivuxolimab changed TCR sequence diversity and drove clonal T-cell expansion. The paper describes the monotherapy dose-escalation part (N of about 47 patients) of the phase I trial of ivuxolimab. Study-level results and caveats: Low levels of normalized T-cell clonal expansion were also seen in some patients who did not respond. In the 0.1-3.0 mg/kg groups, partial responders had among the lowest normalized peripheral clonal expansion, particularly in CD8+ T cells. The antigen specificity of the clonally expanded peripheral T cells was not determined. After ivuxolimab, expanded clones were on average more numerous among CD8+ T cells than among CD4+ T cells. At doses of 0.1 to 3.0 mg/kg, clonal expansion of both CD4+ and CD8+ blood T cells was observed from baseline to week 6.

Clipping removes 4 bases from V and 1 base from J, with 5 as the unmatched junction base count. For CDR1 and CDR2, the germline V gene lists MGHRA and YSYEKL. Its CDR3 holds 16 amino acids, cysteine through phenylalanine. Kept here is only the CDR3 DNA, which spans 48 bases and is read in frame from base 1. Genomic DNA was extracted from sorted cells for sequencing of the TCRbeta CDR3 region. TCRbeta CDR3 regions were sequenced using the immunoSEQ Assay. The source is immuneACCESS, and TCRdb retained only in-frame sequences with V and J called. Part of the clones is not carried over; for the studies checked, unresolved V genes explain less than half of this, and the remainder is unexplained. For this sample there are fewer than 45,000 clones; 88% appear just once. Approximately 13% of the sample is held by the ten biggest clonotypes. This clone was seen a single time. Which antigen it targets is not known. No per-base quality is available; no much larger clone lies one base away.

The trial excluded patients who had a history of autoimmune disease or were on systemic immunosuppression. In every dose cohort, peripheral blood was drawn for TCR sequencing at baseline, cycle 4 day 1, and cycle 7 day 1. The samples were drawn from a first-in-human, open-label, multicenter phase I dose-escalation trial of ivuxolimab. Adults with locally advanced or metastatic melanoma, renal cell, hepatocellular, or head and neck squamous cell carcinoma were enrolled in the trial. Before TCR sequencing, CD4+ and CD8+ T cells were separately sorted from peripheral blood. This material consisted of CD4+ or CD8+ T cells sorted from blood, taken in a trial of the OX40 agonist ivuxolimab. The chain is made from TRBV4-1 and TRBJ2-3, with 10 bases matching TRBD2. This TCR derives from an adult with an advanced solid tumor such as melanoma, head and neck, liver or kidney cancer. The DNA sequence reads TGCGCCAGCAGCCCCCTTGGGACTAGCGGCACAGATACGCAGTATTTT. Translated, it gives CASSPLGTSGTDTQYF.